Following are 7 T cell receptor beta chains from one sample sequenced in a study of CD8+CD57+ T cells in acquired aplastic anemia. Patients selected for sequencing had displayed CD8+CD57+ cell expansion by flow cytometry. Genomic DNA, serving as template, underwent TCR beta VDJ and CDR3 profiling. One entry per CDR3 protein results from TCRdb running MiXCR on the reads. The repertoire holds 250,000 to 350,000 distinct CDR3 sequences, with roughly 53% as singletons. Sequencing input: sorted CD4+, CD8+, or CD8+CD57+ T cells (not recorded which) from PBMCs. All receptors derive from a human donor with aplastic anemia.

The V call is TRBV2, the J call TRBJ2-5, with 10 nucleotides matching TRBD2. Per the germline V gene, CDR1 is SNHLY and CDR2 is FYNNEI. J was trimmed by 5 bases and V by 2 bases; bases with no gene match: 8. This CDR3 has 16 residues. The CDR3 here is CASSELSGGARETQYF. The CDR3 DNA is TGTGCCAGCAGTGAACTCAGCGGGGGGGCAAGGGAGACCCAGTACTTC.

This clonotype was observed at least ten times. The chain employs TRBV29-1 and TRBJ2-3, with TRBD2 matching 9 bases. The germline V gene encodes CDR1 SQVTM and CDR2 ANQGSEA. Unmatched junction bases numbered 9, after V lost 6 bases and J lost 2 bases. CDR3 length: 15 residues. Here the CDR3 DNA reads TGCAGCGTGGGAGGTGGCGGGAGGGACACAGATACGCAGTATTTT. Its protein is CSVGGGGRDTDTQYF.

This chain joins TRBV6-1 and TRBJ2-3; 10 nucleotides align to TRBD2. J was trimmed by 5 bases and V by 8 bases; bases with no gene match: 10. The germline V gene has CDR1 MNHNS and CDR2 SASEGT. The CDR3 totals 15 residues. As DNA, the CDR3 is TGTGCCAGCCGCTGGGTAGCGGGAGGAAAAGATACGCAGTATTTT. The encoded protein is CASRWVAGGKDTQYF.

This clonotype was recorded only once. The CDR3 reads CASSKGGFGQPQHF. The CDR3 nucleotides read TGTGCCAGCAGTAAGGGTGGCTTCGGGCAGCCCCAGCATTTT. The chain couples TRBV2 to TRBJ1-5; D gene ambiguous. V dropped 5 bases and J dropped 7 bases, with 15 bases sitting between them. Per the germline V gene, CDR1 is SNHLY and CDR2 is FYNNEI. CDR3 size: 14 residues.

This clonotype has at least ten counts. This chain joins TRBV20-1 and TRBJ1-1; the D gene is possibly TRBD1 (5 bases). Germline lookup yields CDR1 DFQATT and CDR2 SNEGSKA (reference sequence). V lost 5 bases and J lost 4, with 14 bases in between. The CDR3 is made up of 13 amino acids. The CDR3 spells CSAGTEGFTEAFF. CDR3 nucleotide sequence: TGCAGTGCTGGGACCGAGGGGTTCACTGAAGCTTTCTTT.

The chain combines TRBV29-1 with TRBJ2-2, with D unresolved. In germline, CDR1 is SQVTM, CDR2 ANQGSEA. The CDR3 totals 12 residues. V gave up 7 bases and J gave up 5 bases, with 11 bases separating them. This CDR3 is CSAGEPTGELFF. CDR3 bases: TGCAGCGCAGGAGAACCAACCGGGGAGCTGTTTTTT.

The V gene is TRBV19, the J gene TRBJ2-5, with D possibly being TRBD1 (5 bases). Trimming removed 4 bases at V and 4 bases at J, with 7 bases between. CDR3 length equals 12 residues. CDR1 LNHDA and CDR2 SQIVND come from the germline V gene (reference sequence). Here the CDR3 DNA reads TGTGCCAGTAGTAGGGGCCGAGAGACCCAGTACTTC. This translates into CASSRGRETQYF.